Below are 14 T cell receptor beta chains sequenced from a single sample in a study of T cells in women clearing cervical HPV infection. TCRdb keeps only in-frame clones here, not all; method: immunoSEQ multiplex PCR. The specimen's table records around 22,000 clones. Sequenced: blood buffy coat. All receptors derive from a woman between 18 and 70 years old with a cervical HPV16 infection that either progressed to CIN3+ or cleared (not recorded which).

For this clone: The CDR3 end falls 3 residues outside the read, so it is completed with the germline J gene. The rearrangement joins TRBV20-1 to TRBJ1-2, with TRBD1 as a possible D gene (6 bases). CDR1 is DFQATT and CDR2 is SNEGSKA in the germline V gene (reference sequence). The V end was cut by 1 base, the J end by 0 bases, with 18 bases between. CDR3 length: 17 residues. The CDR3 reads CSARAFGGRDSNYGYTF. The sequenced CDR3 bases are TGCAGTGCTAGAGCGTTCGGGGGGCGCGATTCTAACTATGGC.

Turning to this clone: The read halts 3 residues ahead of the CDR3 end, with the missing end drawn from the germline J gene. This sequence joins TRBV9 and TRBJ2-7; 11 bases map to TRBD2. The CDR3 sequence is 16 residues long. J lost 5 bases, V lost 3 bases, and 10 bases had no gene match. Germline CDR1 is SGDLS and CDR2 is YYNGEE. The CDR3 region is CASSDSGRAYVDEQYF. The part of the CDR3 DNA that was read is TGTGCCAGCAGCGATAGCGGGAGGGCCTACGTGGACGAG.

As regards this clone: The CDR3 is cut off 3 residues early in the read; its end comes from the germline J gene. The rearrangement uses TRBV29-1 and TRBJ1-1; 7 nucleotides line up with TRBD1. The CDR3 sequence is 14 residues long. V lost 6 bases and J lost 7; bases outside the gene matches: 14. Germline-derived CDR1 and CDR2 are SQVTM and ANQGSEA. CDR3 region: CSVGELTGVGEAFF. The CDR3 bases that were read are TGCAGCGTGGGAGAACTCACAGGGGTGGGTGAA.

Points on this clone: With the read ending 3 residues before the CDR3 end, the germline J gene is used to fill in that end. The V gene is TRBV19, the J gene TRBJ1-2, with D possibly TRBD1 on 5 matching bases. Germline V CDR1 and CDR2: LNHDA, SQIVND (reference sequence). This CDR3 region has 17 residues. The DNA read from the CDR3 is TGTGCCAGTAGTCCGAGGGGCCTAGCGGGGAACACAGATACC. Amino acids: CASSPRGLAGNTDT. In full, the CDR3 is CASSPRGLAGNTDTYTF.

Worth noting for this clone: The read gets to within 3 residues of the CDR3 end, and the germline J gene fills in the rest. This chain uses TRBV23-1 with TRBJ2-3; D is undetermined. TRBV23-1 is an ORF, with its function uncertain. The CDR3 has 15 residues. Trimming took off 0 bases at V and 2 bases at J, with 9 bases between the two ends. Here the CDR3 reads CASSQSRLTTDTQYF. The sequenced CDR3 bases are TGCGCCAGCAGTCAATCGAGGCTTACCACAGATACG.

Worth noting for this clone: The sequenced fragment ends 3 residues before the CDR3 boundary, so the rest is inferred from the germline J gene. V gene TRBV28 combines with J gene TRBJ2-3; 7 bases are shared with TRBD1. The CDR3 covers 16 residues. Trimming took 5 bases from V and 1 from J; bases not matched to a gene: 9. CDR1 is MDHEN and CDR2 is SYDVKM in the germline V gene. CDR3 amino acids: CASSNDRARRTDTQYF. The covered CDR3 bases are TGTGCCAGCAGTAACGACAGGGCGCGCCGCACAGATACG.

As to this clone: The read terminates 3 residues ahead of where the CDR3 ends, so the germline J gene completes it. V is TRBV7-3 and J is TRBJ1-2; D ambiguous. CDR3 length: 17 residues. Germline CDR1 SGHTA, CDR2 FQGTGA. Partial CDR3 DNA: TGTGCCAGCAGCTTAACGCCCAATTCAGCGCGGTTAGATACC. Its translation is CASSLTPNSARLDT. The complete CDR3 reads CASSLTPNSARLDTYTF. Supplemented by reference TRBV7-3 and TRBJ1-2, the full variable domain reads GAGVSQTPSNKVTEKGKYVELRCDPISGHTALYWYRQSLGQGPEFLIYFQGTGAADDSGLPNDRFFAVRPEGSVSTLKIQRTERGDSAVYLCASSLTPNSARLDTYTFGSGTRLTVV.

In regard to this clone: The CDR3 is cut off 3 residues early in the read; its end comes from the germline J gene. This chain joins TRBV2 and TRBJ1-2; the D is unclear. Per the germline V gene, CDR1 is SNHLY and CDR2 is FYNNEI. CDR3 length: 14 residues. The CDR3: CASSGTSGMDTYTF. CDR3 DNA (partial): TGTGCCAGCAGTGGGACTAGCGGGATGGATACC.

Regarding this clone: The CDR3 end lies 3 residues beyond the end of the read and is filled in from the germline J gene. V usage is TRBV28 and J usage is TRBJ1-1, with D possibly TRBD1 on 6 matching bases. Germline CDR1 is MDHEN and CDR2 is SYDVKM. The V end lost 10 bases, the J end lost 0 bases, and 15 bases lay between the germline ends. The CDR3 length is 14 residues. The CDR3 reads CATRGHFLNTEAFF. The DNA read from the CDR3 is TGTGCCACTAGGGGACATTTCTTGAACACTGAA.

CDR3 DNA (partial): TGTGCCAGCAGCTTAGGGACTAGCTTTCCCCTACGGACCGGGGAG. It yields the protein CASSLGTSFPLRTGE. The CDR3 as a whole reads CASSLGTSFPLRTGELFF. The chain couples TRBV7-8 to TRBJ2-2; 8 bases fit TRBD2. The read halts 3 residues ahead of the CDR3 end, with the missing end drawn from the germline J gene. This CDR3 is built from 18 residues. From germline, CDR1 is SGHVS and CDR2 FQNEAQ. Germline trimming cut 1 base from V and 5 bases from J; bases unmatched to any gene: 12.

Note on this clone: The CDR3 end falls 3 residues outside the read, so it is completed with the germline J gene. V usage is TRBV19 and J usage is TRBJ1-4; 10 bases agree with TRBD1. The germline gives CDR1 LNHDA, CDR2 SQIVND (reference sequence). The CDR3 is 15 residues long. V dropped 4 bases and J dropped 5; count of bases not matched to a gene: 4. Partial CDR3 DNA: TGTGCCAGTAGTACCCCGACAGGGGGCAATGAAAAA. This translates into CASSTPTGGNEK. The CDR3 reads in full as CASSTPTGGNEKLFF.

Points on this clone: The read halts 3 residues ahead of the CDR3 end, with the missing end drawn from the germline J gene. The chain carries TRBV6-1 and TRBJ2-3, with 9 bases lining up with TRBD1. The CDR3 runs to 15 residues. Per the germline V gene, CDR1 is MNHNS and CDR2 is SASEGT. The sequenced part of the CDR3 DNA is TGTGCCAGCAGTGTCTGTACAGGGGGCGAGCAGCCG. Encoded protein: CASSVCTGGEQP. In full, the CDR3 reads CASSVCTGGEQPQYF.

The CDR3 spells CASSKGRSTEAFF. The DNA read from the CDR3 is TGTGCCAGTAGTAAGGGGAGGAGCACTGAA. This rearrangement joins TRBV19 to TRBJ1-1, with D possibly TRBD1 on 5 matching bases. The CDR3 is cut off 3 residues early in the read; its end comes from the germline J gene. The V and J ends lost 4 bases and 4 bases respectively, with 10 bases between them. The CDR3 covers 13 residues. Looked up from germline, CDR1 is LNHDA and CDR2 is SQIVND (reference sequence).

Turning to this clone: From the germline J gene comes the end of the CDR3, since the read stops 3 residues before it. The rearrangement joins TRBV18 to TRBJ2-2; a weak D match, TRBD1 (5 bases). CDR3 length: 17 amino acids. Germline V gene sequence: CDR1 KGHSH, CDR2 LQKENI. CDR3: CASSPPRLSAGANVLFF. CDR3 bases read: TGTGCCAGCTCACCACCTCGTCTCTCGGCTGGGGCCAACGTG.